These 27 T cell receptor beta chains were all obtained from the same sample, sequenced in a study of control samples from healthy donors and cancer patients. Sequencing was performed with immunoSEQ multiplex PCR; in TCRdb, only in-frame clones are kept and a portion is missing. Of around 170,000 clones in the sample, 85% to 90% were seen once. What was sequenced was blood. These receptors were collected from a woman aged 45-59 years in good health.

This clone was seen a few times. The chain combines TRBV14 with TRBJ1-2; 7 bases agree with TRBD1. CDR3 size: 15 residues. After removal of 5 bases from V and 1 base from J, the junction contained 7 bases not matched to a gene. CDR1 is SGHDN and CDR2 is FVKESK in the germline V gene. The CDR3 DNA sequence: TGTGCCAGCAGCTTACAGGGGAATCATAACTATGGCTACACCTTC. Amino acid sequence: CASSLQGNHNYGYTF.

This sequence joins TRBV2 and TRBJ1-2; D uncertain. The germline V gene encodes CDR1 SNHLY and CDR2 FYNNEI. The CDR3 spans 14 residues. The germline V and J ends were trimmed by 10 bases and 4 bases, with 19 bases remaining between them. CDR3 protein: CATPKKDPFYGYTF. The DNA for the CDR3 is TGTGCCACCCCCAAGAAGGATCCTTTCTATGGCTACACCTTC.

The CDR3 region has the DNA TGCGCCAGCAGAAAGGGGATTCAAGAGACCCAGTACTTC. It is translated as CASRKGIQETQYF. The chain uses TRBV5-1 and TRBJ2-5; weak D call: TRBD1 (5 bases). Germline V gene sequence: CDR1 SGHRS, CDR2 YFSETQ. The V end lost 5 bases, the J end lost 2 bases, and 10 bases lay between the germline ends. The CDR3 runs to 13 residues. The full variable domain, completed using reference TRBV5-1 and TRBJ2-5, is KAGVTQTPRYLIKTRGQQVTLSCSPISGHRSVSWYQQTPGQGLQFLFEYFSETQRNKGNFPGRFSGRQFSNSRSEMNVSTLELGDSALYLCASRKGIQETQYFGPGTRLLVL.

The chain employs TRBV7-8 and TRBJ1-2; D unclear. V dropped 2 bases and J dropped 0 bases, with 10 bases sitting between them. Germline V gene lookup returns CDR1 SGHVS and CDR2 FQNEAQ. The CDR3 is made up of 15 amino acids. This CDR3 is CASSLSDLANYGYTF. The CDR3 DNA sequence: TGTGCCAGCAGCTTATCGGACCTAGCTAACTATGGCTACACCTTC.

The CDR3 loop reads CASSQVGDRGVYEQYF. The DNA of the CDR3 is TGTGCCAGCAGCCAAGTCGGGGACAGGGGGGTCTACGAGCAGTACTTC. The chain has TRBV14 and TRBJ2-7; 11 nucleotides match TRBD1. V lost 1 base to trimming and J lost 3 bases; unmatched junction nucleotides: 5. Germline V gives CDR1 SGHDN, CDR2 FVKESK. This CDR3 has 16 residues.

The chain employs TRBV27 and TRBJ1-2; 9 nucleotides match TRBD1. This CDR3 is built from 11 residues. With 8 bases clipped from V and 5 bases from J, the junction kept 0 bases outside the gene matches. CDR1 is MNHEY, CDR2 SMNVEV, per germline (reference sequence). CDR3 bases: TGTGCCAGCGGACAGGGGTATGGCTACACCTTC. Protein product: CASGQGYGYTF.

V is TRBV27 and J is TRBJ1-1; 8 bases are a match to TRBD1. The V and J ends lost 2 bases and 11 bases, in that order; junction bases with no gene match: 7. The V gene's germline CDR1 is MNHEY and CDR2 SMNVEV (reference sequence). There are 13 residues in the CDR3. CDR3 DNA: TGTGCCAGCAGTTTACACAGGGGGATGGGTGCTTTCTTT. Translating gives CASSLHRGMGAFF.

The chain combines TRBV27 with TRBJ2-2; 8 nucleotides agree with TRBD2. V lost 6 bases to trimming and J lost 6 bases; unmatched junction nucleotides: 12. CDR3 length: 16 residues. CDR1 and CDR2 from the germline V gene are MNHEY and SMNVEV (reference sequence). The CDR3 coding sequence is TGTGCCAGCAGACCTAGCGGGTCCGCCCCCGCCGGGGAGCTGTTTTTT. The encoded protein is CASRPSGSAPAGELFF.

V is TRBV3-1 (or the pseudogene TRBV3-2) and J is TRBJ2-1; 7 bases line up with TRBD2. Trimming at V came to 4 bases and at J to 2 bases, leaving 11 bases not matched to a gene. The germline gives CDR1 LGHDT, CDR2 YNNKEL (reference sequence). The CDR3 is made up of 17 amino acids. In nucleotides, the CDR3 is TGTGCCAGCAGCCTCGGCTCGGGGGGAACGACCTACAATGAGCAGTTCTTC. It specifies CASSLGSGGTTYNEQFF.

V is TRBV5-1 and J is TRBJ2-1, with 12 bases lining up with TRBD2. Germline CDR1 and CDR2: SGHRS and YFSETQ. Trimming removed 1 base from V and 6 bases from J; junction bases left unmatched: 11. The CDR3 is 18 amino acids. CDR3 DNA: TGCGCCAGCAGCTTGTCACTAGCGGGAGGCCCGATTGGCAATGAGCAGTTCTTC. The encoded protein is CASSLSLAGGPIGNEQFF.

V usage is TRBV5-6 and J usage is TRBJ1-4, with D unresolved. V was cut by 4 bases and J by 5 bases, with 9 bases left in between. This CDR3 region has 13 residues. Per the germline V gene, CDR1 is SGHDT and CDR2 is YYEEEE. CDR3 in DNA: TGTGCCAGCAGCATGCTGAGGAATGAAAAACTGTTTTTT. Translation gives CASSMLRNEKLFF.

This chain joins TRBV27 and TRBJ2-2, with D hard to call. The V and J ends lost 6 bases and 6 bases respectively, with 8 bases between them. From germline, CDR1 is MNHEY and CDR2 SMNVEV (reference sequence). The CDR3 runs to 12 residues. The CDR3 spells CASRSGPGELFF. CDR3 DNA: TGTGCCAGCAGAAGTGGACCCGGGGAGCTGTTTTTT.

V gene TRBV9 combines with J gene TRBJ2-1, with D unresolved. The V and J ends lost 0 bases and 5 bases respectively, with 15 bases between them. The germline CDR1 and CDR2 sequences are SGDLS and YYNGEE. The CDR3 is made up of 16 amino acids. In DNA, the CDR3 is TGTGCCAGCAGCGTAGGCCTTACCCGATTGAACAATGAGCAGTTCTTC. Protein sequence: CASSVGLTRLNNEQFF.

This clone was seen a single time. V usage is TRBV7-3 and J usage is TRBJ2-1, with 9 positions matching TRBD1. Germline lookup yields CDR1 SGHTA and CDR2 FQGTGA. The junction had 3 bases not matched to a gene; V was cut back by 3 bases and J by 6 bases. CDR3 length: 14 residues. The CDR3 here is CASSFGGQGNEQFF. CDR3 nucleotides: TGTGCCAGCAGCTTCGGGGGACAGGGCAATGAGCAGTTCTTC.

The chain uses TRBV6-2 or TRBV6-3 and TRBJ1-5, with a possible D match to TRBD1 (6 bases). CDR1 and CDR2 (germline): MNHEY, SVGEGT. The V gene lost 6 bases and the J gene lost 1 base, with 13 bases spanning the gap. The CDR3 is 15 residues long. CDR3 sequence reads: CASSSTGNSNQPQHF. CDR3 sequence (DNA): TGTGCCAGCAGCTCAACAGGGAACAGCAATCAGCCCCAGCATTTT.

This clone was seen a single time. The chain links TRBV28 to TRBJ1-4, with a possible D match to TRBD1 (5 bases). Trimming took 7 bases from V and 7 from J, leaving 19 bases between them. This CDR3 comprises 15 residues. Germline CDR1 reads MDHEN; CDR2 reads SYDVKM. CDR3 amino acids: CASKSPTGGPEKLFF. Here the CDR3 DNA reads TGTGCCAGCAAATCACCCACAGGAGGCCCTGAAAAACTGTTTTTT.

V usage is TRBV15 and J usage is TRBJ2-3; 8 bases are a match to TRBD1. CDR3 length: 16 residues. The V gene's germline CDR1 is LNHNV and CDR2 YYDKDF (reference sequence). Trimming cost V 5 bases and J 3 bases; bases outside gene matches: 10. The CDR3 sequence: CATSGTRDRLTDTQYF. The CDR3 DNA reads as TGTGCCACCAGCGGTACCCGGGACAGGCTTACAGATACGCAGTATTTT.

The chain couples TRBV15 to TRBJ2-7; D is undetermined. Trimming pared 3 bases from V and 1 base from J, leaving 10 bases between. The germline gives CDR1 LNHNV, CDR2 YYDKDF (reference sequence). The CDR3 contains 14 residues. CDR3: CATSSASGSYEQYF. In nucleotides, the CDR3 is TGTGCCACCAGCAGCGCCTCCGGTTCCTACGAGCAGTACTTC.

The rearrangement uses TRBV9 and TRBJ1-6; TRBD1 aligns across 9 bases. The V gene end was trimmed by 3 bases and the J gene end by 8 bases; junction bases not matched to a gene: 6. The CDR3 length is 15 residues. Germline CDR1 and CDR2: SGDLS and YYNGEE. CDR3 sequence reads: CASSAGGQGYSPLHF. CDR3 DNA sequence: TGTGCCAGCAGCGCCGGTGGACAGGGGTATTCACCCCTCCACTTT. The entire variable domain, with the rest obtained from reference TRBV9 and TRBJ1-6, is as follows: DSGVTQTPKHLITATGQRVTLRCSPRSGDLSVYWYQQSLDQGLQFLIQYYNGEERAKGNILERFSAQQFPDLHSELNLSSLELGDSALYFCASSAGGQGYSPLHFGNGTRLTVT.

This rearrangement joins TRBV2 to TRBJ1-2; 7 nucleotides match TRBD1. The CDR3 is made up of 12 amino acids. V shed 4 bases and J 8 bases; nucleotides not matched to a gene: 4. In germline, CDR1 is SNHLY, CDR2 FYNNEI. The chain's CDR3 is CASSGQGGGYTF. CDR3 DNA sequence: TGTGCCAGCAGTGGCCAGGGGGGAGGCTACACCTTC.

The CDR3 region is CASSLQLVAKNIQYF. DNA for the CDR3: TGTGCCAGCAGTTTACAGCTAGTAGCCAAAAACATTCAGTACTTC. The chain couples TRBV28 to TRBJ2-4, with D uncertain. Germline V CDR1 and CDR2: MDHEN, SYDVKM. The CDR3 spans 15 residues. V was shortened by 2 bases and J by 0 bases, with 8 bases between the two germline ends.

This clone was recorded a few times. The genes are TRBV7-6 and TRBJ1-5; perhaps TRBD1 as D (5 bases). V lost 4 bases, J lost 6 bases, and 16 bases lay in between. CDR1 and CDR2 (germline): SGHVS, FNYEAQ. The CDR3 runs 15 residues. Here the CDR3 DNA reads TGTGCCAGCAGCTGGACGAGGCAGGGCTGTCAGCCCCAGCATTTT. As protein: CASSWTRQGCQPQHF.

The chain combines TRBV7-2 with TRBJ2-1, with 11 bases that match TRBD2. The CDR3 contains 14 residues. Unmatched junction bases numbered 10, after V lost 4 bases and J lost 14 bases. Germline CDR1 is SGHTA and CDR2 is FQGNSA. The DNA for the CDR3 is TGTGCCAGCAGCTCCTTAATTACTAGCGGGAGTAAGTTCTTC. Amino acids: CASSSLITSGSKFF.

The V and J genes are TRBV10-3 and TRBJ2-7; 7 bases map to TRBD1. CDR1 ENHRY and CDR2 SYGVKD come from the germline V gene. The CDR3 extends over 13 amino acids. The V gene end was trimmed by 10 bases and the J gene end by 3 bases; junction bases not matched to a gene: 9. CDR3 residues: CATHPAGGYEQYF. CDR3 coding DNA: TGTGCCACGCATCCGGCAGGGGGCTACGAGCAGTACTTC.

The rearrangement links TRBV9 to TRBJ2-7; 8 bases match TRBD2. Germline lookup yields CDR1 SGDLS and CDR2 YYNGEE. CDR3 length: 15 residues. Losses at the gene ends were 0 bases for V and 5 bases for J; bases not matched to a gene: 7. Here the CDR3 reads CASSVAGLGVNEQYF. CDR3 bases: TGTGCCAGCAGCGTAGCGGGACTAGGGGTAAACGAGCAGTACTTC.

This chain links TRBV24-1 with TRBJ1-3, with D tentatively TRBD1 (5 bases). V was clipped by 2 bases and J by 4 bases, with 11 bases between them. The CDR3 contains 15 residues. Germline V lookup: CDR1 KGHDR, CDR2 SFDVKD. CDR3 bases: TGTGCCACCAGTGATTCGCGGGGCCAGGGAAACACCATATATTTT. Translated: CATSDSRGQGNTIYF.

The rearrangement links TRBV3-1 (or the pseudogene TRBV3-2) to TRBJ1-5, with D unresolved. The CDR3 is 15 residues long. Between the trimmed V and J ends, which lost 4 bases and 5 bases, there was a span of 15 bases. Germline V gives CDR1 LGHDT, CDR2 YNNKEL (reference sequence). CDR3 in amino acids: CASSPHTGRDQPQHF. As DNA, the CDR3 is TGTGCCAGCAGCCCCCACACGGGTAGGGATCAGCCCCAGCATTTT.